The rows below give T cell receptor beta chains drawn from one sample of a study of blood T cell repertoires in COVID-19. Libraries were prepared by immunoSEQ multiplex PCR; TCRdb keeps only in-frame clonotypes and omits some of them. In the table there are roughly 160,000 clones, about nine tenths of which are singletons. Sequencing used peripheral blood. The receptor set was obtained from a man aged 18 to 30 with acute or convalescent COVID-19. CDR3s leave out the opening cysteine and the closing phenylalanine or tryptophan. The order of the fields is V gene, J gene, D gene, clone size, CDR3 protein. A D gene is named only where the DNA matches it firmly. Clone size is given for some rows only: seen once, a few or many times, or a class if the clone is expanded.

V: TRBV9; J: TRBJ1-3; D: -; size: -; CDR3: ASSVELANTIY
V: TRBV19; J: TRBJ2-3; D: TRBD2; size: once; CDR3: ASRPSGGLLGTQY
V: TRBV10-2; J: TRBJ1-3; D: TRBD1; size: -; CDR3: ASSSRGHSGNTIY
V: TRBV6-6; J: TRBJ2-1; D: -; size: once; CDR3: ASSTPWGAYNEQF
V: TRBV6-5; J: TRBJ2-1; D: -; size: -; CDR3: ASNPTADLYNEQF
V: TRBV27; J: TRBJ1-2; D: -; size: -; CDR3: ASSLGQGSGYT
V: TRBV28; J: TRBJ1-1; D: -; size: -; CDR3: ASSAGVANTEAF
V: TRBV7-9; J: TRBJ1-1; D: TRBD1; size: -; CDR3: ASSYQGGTEAF
V: TRBV5-1; J: TRBJ2-5; D: TRBD2; size: -; CDR3: ASSSLPGLGGETQY
V: TRBV29-1; J: TRBJ1-2; D: TRBD1; size: once; CDR3: SVVGTGLYGYT
V: TRBV9; J: TRBJ2-1; D: -; size: -; CDR3: ASSFIPGAYNEQF
V: TRBV7-6; J: TRBJ2-7; D: TRBD2; size: -; CDR3: ASSLILRGEQY
V: TRBV5-1; J: TRBJ2-7; D: -; size: -; CDR3: ASSTTGSYEQY
V: TRBV7-2; J: TRBJ2-1; D: -; size: -; CDR3: ASTLSGAAYNEQF
V: TRBV19; J: TRBJ2-2; D: TRBD2; size: -; CDR3: ASSRVLAHTGELF
V: TRBV9; J: TRBJ1-5; D: TRBD1; size: -; CDR3: ATLTTDREDSNQPQH
V: TRBV14; J: TRBJ1-3; D: -; size: -; CDR3: ASSQGRRSYTIY